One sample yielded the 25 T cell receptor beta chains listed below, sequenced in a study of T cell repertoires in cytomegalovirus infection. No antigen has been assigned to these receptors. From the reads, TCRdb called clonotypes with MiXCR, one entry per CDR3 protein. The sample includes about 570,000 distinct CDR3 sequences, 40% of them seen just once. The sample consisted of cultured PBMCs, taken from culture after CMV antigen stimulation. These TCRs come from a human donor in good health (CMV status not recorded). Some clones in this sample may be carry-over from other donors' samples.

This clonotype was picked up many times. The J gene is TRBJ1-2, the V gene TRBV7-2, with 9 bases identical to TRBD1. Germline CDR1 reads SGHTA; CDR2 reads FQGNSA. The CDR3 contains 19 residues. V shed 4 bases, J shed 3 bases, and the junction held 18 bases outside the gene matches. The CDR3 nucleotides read TGTGCCAGCAGCTCCGGGGGACAGGGCGAGTGGTCGGTCTACTATGGCTACACCTTC. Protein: CASSSGGQGEWSVYYGYTF.

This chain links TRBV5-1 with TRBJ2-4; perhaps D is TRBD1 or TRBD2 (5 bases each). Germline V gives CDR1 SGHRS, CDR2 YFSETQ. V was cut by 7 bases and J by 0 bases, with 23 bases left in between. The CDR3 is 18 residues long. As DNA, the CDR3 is TGCGCCAGCCACCGAGGGGACGCTTTGACCTTAGCCAAAAACATTCAGTACTTC. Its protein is CASHRGDALTLAKNIQYF.

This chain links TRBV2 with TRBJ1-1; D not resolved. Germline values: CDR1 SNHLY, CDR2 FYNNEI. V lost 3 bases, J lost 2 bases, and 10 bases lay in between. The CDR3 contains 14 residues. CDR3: CASSDGRGNTEAFF. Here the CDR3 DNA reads TGTGCCAGCAGTGACGGACGCGGAAACACTGAAGCTTTCTTT. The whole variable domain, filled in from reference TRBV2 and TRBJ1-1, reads EPEVTQTPSHQVTQMGQEVILRCVPISNHLYFYWYRQILGQKVEFLVSFYNNEISEKSEIFDDQFSVERPDGSNFTLKIRSTKLEDSAMYFCASSDGRGNTEAFFGQGTRLTVV.

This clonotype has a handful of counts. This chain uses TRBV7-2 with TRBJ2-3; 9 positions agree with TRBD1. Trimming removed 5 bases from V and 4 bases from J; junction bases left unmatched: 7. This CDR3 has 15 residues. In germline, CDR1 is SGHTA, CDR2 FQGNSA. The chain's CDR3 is CASSTYRGRADTQYF. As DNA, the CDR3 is TGTGCCAGCAGCACCTACAGGGGGCGGGCAGATACGCAGTATTTT.

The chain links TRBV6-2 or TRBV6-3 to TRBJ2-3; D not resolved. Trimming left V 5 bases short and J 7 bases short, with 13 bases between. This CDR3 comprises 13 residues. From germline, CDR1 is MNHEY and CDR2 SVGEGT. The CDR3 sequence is CASSRDRFYTQYF. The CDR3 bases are TGTGCCAGCAGTCGAGACCGTTTCTATACGCAGTATTTT.

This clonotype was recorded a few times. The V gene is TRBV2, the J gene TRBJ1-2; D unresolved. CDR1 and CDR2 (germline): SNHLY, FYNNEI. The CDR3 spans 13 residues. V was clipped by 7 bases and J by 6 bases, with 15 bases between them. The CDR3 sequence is CASNEEITHGYTF. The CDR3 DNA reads TGTGCCAGCAACGAAGAGATAACCCATGGCTACACCTTC.

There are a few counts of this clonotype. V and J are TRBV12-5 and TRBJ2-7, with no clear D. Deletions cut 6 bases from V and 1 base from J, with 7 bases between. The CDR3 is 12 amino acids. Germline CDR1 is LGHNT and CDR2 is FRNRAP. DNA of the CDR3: TGTGCTAGTGGGCCAGGATCCTACGAGCAGTACTTC. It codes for CASGPGSYEQYF. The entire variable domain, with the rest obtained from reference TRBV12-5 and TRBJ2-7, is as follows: DARVTQTPRHKVTEMGQEVTMRCQPILGHNTVFWYRQTMMQGLELLAYFRNRAPLDDSGMPKDRFSAEMPDATLATLKIQPSEPRDSAVYFCASGPGSYEQYFGPGTRLTVT.

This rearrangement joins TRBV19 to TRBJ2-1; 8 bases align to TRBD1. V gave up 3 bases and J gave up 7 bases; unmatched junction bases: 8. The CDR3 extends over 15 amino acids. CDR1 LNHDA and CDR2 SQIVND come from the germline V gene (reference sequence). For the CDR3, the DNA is TGTGCCAGTAGTATCGCTAGCTACAGGGGGAATGAGCAGTTCTTC. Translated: CASSIASYRGNEQFF.

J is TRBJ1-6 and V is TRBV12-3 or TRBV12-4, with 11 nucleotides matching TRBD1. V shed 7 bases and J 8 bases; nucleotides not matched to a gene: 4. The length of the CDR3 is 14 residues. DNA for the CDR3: TGTGCCAGCACCCTGGGACAGGGGGATTCACCCCTCCACTTT. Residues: CASTLGQGDSPLHF.

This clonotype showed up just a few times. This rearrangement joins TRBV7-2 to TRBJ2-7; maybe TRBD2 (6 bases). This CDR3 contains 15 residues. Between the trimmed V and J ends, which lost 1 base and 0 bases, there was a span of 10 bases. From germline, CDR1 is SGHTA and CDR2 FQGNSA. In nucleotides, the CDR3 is TGTGCCAGCAGCTTAGGCGGGATCCGCTCCTACGAGCAGTACTTC. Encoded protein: CASSLGGIRSYEQYF.

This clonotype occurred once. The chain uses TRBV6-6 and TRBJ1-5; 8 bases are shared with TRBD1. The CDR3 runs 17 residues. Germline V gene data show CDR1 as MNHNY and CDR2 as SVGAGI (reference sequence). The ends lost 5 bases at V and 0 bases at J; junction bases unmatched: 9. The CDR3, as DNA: TGTGCCAGCAGTATAACAGGGGGGAGATATAGCAATCAGCCCCAGCATTTT. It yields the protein CASSITGGRYSNQPQHF.

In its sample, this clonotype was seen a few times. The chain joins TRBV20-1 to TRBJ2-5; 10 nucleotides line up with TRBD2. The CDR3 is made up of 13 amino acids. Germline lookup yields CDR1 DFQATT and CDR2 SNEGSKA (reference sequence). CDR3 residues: CRGTGTSEETQYF. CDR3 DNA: TGCAGGGGAACCGGGACTAGCGAGGAGACCCAGTACTTC.

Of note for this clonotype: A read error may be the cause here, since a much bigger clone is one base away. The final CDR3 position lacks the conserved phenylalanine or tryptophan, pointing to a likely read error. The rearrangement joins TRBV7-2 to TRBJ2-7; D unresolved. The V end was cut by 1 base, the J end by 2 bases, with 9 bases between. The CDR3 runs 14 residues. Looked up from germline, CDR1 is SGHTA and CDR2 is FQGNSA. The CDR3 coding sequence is TGTGCCAGCAGCTTAGGGCGCCGCGCCTACGAGCAGTACTTA. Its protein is CASSLGRRAYEQYL.

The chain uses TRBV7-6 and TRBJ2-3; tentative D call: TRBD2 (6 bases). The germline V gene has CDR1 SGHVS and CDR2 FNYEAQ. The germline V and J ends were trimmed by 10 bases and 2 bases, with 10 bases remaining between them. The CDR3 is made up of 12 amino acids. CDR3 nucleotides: TGTGCCACCGGGGGATTCACAGATACGCAGTATTTT. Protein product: CATGGFTDTQYF.

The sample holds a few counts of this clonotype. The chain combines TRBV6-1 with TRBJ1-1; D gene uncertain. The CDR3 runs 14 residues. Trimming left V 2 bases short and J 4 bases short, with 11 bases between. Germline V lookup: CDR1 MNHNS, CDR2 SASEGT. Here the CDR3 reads CASSENPLGTEAFF. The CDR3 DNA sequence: TGTGCCAGCAGTGAAAACCCCTTGGGCACTGAAGCTTTCTTT.

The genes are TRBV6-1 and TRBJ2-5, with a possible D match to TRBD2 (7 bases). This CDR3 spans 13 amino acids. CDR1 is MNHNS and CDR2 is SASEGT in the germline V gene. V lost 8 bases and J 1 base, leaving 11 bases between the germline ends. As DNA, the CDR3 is TGTGCCAGCGGGAGGGGGGTCCAAGAGACCCAGTACTTC. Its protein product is CASGRGVQETQYF.

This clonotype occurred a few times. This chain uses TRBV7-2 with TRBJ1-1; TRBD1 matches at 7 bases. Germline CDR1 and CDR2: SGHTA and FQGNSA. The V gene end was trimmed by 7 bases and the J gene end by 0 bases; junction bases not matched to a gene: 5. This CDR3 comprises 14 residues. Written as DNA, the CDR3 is TGTGCCAGCACCCTTAGGGGGCTGAACACTGAAGCTTTCTTT. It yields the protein CASTLRGLNTEAFF.

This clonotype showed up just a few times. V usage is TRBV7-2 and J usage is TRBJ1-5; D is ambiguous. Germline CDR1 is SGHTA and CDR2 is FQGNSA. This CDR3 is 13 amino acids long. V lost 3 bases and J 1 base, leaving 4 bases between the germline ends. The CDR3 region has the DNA TGTGCCAGCAGCTTTCGAAGCAATCAGCCCCAGCATTTT. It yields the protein CASSFRSNQPQHF.

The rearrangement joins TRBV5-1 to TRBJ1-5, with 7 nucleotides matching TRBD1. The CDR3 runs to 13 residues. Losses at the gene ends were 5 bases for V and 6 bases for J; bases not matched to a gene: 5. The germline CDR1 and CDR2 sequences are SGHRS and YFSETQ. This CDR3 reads CASSQQGSQPQHF. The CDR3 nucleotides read TGCGCCAGCAGTCAACAGGGGTCTCAGCCCCAGCATTTT.

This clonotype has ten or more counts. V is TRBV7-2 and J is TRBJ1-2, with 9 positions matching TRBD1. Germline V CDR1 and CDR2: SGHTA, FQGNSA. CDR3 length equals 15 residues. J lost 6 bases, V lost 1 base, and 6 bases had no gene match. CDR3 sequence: CASSLVSRQGDGYTF. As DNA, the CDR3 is TGTGCCAGCAGCTTAGTTTCTCGACAGGGGGATGGCTACACCTTC.

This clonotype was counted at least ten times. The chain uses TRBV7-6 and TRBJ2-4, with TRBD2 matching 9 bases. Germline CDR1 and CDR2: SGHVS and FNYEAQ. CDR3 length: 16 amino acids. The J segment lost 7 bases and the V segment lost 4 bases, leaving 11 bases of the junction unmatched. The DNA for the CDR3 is TGTGCCAGCAGCTCCCCGCGGGGGGCGGGGGGGAACATTCAGTACTTC. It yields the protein CASSSPRGAGGNIQYF. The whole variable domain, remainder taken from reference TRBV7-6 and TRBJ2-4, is GAGVSQSPRYKVTKRGQDVALRCDPISGHVSLYWYRQALGQGPEFLTYFNYEAQQDKSGLPNDRFSAERPEGSISTLTIQRTEQRDSAMYRCASSSPRGAGGNIQYFGAGTRLSVL.

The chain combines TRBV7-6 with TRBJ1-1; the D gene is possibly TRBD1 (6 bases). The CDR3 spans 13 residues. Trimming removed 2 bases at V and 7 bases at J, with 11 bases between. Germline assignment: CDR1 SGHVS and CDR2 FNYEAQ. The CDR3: CASSLRGDFEAFF. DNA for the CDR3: TGTGCCAGCAGCTTAAGGGGGGACTTTGAAGCTTTCTTT.

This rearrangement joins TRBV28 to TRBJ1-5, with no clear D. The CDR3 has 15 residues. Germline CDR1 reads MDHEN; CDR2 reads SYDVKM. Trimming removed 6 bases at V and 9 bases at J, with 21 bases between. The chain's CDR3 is CASRLNLGPVMPQHF. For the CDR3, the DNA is TGTGCCAGCAGGCTAAATCTGGGCCCCGTTATGCCCCAGCATTTT. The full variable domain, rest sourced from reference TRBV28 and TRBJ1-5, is DVKVTQSSRYLVKRTGEKVFLECVQDMDHENMFWYRQDPGLGLRLIYFSYDVKMKEKGDIPEGYSVSREKKERFSLILESASTNQTSMYLCASRLNLGPVMPQHFGDGTRLSIL.

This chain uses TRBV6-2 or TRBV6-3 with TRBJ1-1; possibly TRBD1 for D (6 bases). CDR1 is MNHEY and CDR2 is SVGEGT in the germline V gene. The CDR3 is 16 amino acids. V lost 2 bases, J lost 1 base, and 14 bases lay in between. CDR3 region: CASSYTNRGPNTEAFF. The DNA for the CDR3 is TGTGCCAGCAGTTACACGAACCGGGGGCCGAACACTGAAGCTTTCTTT.

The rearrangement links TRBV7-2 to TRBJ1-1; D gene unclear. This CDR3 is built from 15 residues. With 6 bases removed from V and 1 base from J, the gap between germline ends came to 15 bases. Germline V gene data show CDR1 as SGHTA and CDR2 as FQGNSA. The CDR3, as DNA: TGTGCCAGCAGTTCAGAGACGAACACGAACACTGAAGCTTTCTTT. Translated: CASSSETNTNTEAFF.